The 20 T cell receptor beta chains given below trace back to one sample, sequenced in a study of naive and memory T cell subsets. An equimolar mix of two oligonucleotides served as the beta constant-region primer for TRBC1 and TRBC2. Using its own MiXCR run on the UMI-ligation and nested PCR reads, TCRdb lists one record per CDR3 protein. The sample consists of about 85,000 distinct CDR3 sequences, around 13% of them appearing once. Sequenced material: central memory CD4+ T cells from blood. Receptors were obtained from a human donor in good health.

This clonotype was counted many times. The chain uses TRBV5-4 and TRBJ2-2, with TRBD1 matching 11 bases. J gave up 4 bases and V 2 bases, and 4 bases lay outside the gene matches. The germline V gene has CDR1 SGHNT and CDR2 YYREEE (reference sequence). The CDR3 is 16 amino acids. CDR3 coding DNA: TGTGCCAGCAGCTTACCCGGGACAGGGGGCACCGGGGAGCTGTTTTTT. Translated, it gives CASSLPGTGGTGELFF.

V is TRBV5-1 and J is TRBJ2-6; D is perhaps TRBD1 (6 bases). Germline V gene sequence: CDR1 SGHRS, CDR2 YFSETQ. The CDR3 has 19 amino acids. The V end was cut by 0 bases, the J end by 0 bases, with 16 bases between. The chain's CDR3 is CASSLVSGAVSSGANVLTF. The CDR3 DNA sequence: TGCGCCAGCAGCTTGGTATCAGGGGCCGTTAGCTCTGGGGCCAACGTCCTGACTTTC.

This clonotype was seen at least ten times. The chain uses TRBV5-1 and TRBJ2-7; 7 nucleotides align to TRBD1. Germline V gene sequence: CDR1 SGHRS, CDR2 YFSETQ. Trimming removed 4 bases from V and 3 bases from J; junction bases left unmatched: 10. The CDR3 is 15 amino acids. The CDR3 spells CASSLTLGQNYEQYF. DNA of the CDR3: TGCGCCAGCAGCCTGACCTTGGGACAGAACTACGAGCAGTACTTC.

This sequence joins TRBV20-1 and TRBJ1-2, with 7 bases fitting TRBD1. Germline V CDR1 and CDR2: DFQATT, SNEGSKA (reference sequence). V lost 4 bases and J lost 8; bases outside the gene matches: 13. This CDR3 is built from 14 residues. The CDR3 DNA is TGCAGTGCTAACCCGCCAGACAGGGCGGACGGCTACACCTTC. Protein: CSANPPDRADGYTF.

The V gene is TRBV20-1, the J gene TRBJ1-1, with TRBD1 identical over 12 bases. The CDR3 has 16 residues. With V trimmed by 1 base and J by 0 bases, 3 bases remained unmatched. The V gene's germline CDR1 is DFQATT and CDR2 SNEGSKA (reference sequence). CDR3 in amino acids: CSARGDRGRVNTEAFF. In DNA form, the CDR3 reads TGCAGTGCTAGAGGGGACAGGGGGCGGGTGAACACTGAAGCTTTCTTT.

This clonotype appeared a few times. The chain uses TRBV5-4 and TRBJ2-5; a weak D match, TRBD2 (5 bases). Germline CDR1 and CDR2: SGHNT and YYREEE (reference sequence). Trimming shortened V by 0 bases and J by 3 bases, and 12 bases separated the two germline ends. The CDR3 has 15 residues. The CDR3 sequence is CASSLDDYTKETQYF. CDR3 coding DNA: TGTGCCAGCAGCTTGGACGACTATACGAAAGAGACCCAGTACTTC. The whole variable domain, filled in from reference TRBV5-4 and TRBJ2-5, reads ETGVTQSPTHLIKTRGQQVTLRCSSQSGHNTVSWYQQALGQGPQFIFQYYREEENGRGNFPPRFSGLQFPNYSSELNVNALELDDSALYLCASSLDDYTKETQYFGPGTRLLVL.

This rearrangement joins TRBV5-1 to TRBJ2-5, with a tentative D call TRBD1 (6 bases). Looked up from germline, CDR1 is SGHRS and CDR2 is YFSETQ. V shed 0 bases and J shed 4 bases, with 10 bases lying between them. The CDR3 has 14 residues. This CDR3 is CASSLAGTRETQYF. The CDR3 coding sequence is TGCGCCAGCAGCTTGGCCGGGACACGAGAGACCCAGTACTTC.

This clonotype was observed many times. The rearrangement joins TRBV7-9 to TRBJ1-1; D uncertain. CDR1 and CDR2 from the germline V gene are SEHNR and FQNEAQ (reference sequence). Trimming removed 7 bases from V and 3 bases from J, with 6 bases in between. The CDR3 extends over 11 amino acids. The CDR3 sequence: CASTSYTEAFF. The CDR3 bases are TGTGCCAGCACTTCGTACACTGAAGCTTTCTTT.

This clonotype has at least ten counts. The J gene is TRBJ2-1, the V gene TRBV2, with unresolved D. CDR1 and CDR2 (germline): SNHLY, FYNNEI. The CDR3 is 15 amino acids. Deletions cut 3 bases from V and 3 bases from J, with 12 bases between. The CDR3 nucleotides read TGTGCCAGCAGTGATTTGTCATCGCACTACAATGAGCAGTTCTTC. It encodes CASSDLSSHYNEQFF.

This rearrangement joins TRBV24-1 to TRBJ2-5; D assignment may be TRBD1 or TRBD2 (5 bases each). V was cut by 3 bases and J by 9 bases, with 16 bases left in between. CDR1 and CDR2 (germline): KGHDR, SFDVKD. The CDR3 covers 14 residues. CDR3 coding DNA: TGTGCCACCAGTGATGTGACAGCGATCGGGGCCCAGTACTTC. Its protein is CATSDVTAIGAQYF.

This clonotype showed up just a few times. The rearrangement uses TRBV6-1 and TRBJ1-5; D is unresolved. Trimming removed 2 bases at V and 5 bases at J, with 10 bases between. The CDR3 contains 14 residues. CDR1 is MNHNS and CDR2 is SASEGT in the germline V gene. The DNA for the CDR3 is TGTGCCAGCAGTGAAATCAGGCGGGATCAGCCCCAGCATTTT. This translates into CASSEIRRDQPQHF.

By proportion, this clonotype is medium-sized. The V and J genes are TRBV6-1 and TRBJ2-7, with 8 positions matching TRBD1. The CDR3 sequence is 12 residues long. The germline gives CDR1 MNHNS, CDR2 SASEGT. V lost 3 bases and J lost 7; bases outside the gene matches: 2. The CDR3: CASSERDREQYF. CDR3 DNA sequence: TGTGCCAGCAGTGAGCGGGACAGGGAGCAGTACTTC.

This clonotype was observed a handful of times. This chain links TRBV24-1 with TRBJ1-2, with 8 positions matching TRBD1. Germline values: CDR1 KGHDR, CDR2 SFDVKD. This CDR3 region has 16 residues. The V gene end was trimmed by 4 bases and the J gene end by 8 bases; junction bases not matched to a gene: 14. The CDR3 DNA reads TGTGCCACCAGTGACCGAGGGATAGGACAGGGTGGCGGCTACACCTTC. This encodes CATSDRGIGQGGGYTF.

In nucleotides, the CDR3 is TGTGCCAGCAGCCAAGGGGCTGGGACCAAAGGGGGAGAGACCCAGTACTTC. Protein: CASSQGAGTKGGETQYF. The chain carries TRBV14 and TRBJ2-5, with D possibly being TRBD1 (6 bases). V shed 1 base and J shed 4 bases, with 19 bases lying between them. The germline V gene encodes CDR1 SGHDN and CDR2 FVKESK. This CDR3 has 17 amino acids.

This clonotype was counted only a few times. J is TRBJ2-2 and V is TRBV5-1, with TRBD2 as a possible D gene (6 bases). Germline-derived CDR1 and CDR2 are SGHRS and YFSETQ. The CDR3 totals 16 residues. Between the trimmed V and J ends, which lost 1 base and 1 base, there was a span of 11 bases. The CDR3 region has the DNA TGCGCCAGCAGCTTGTTGGCGGGGCTGAACACCGGGGAGCTGTTTTTT. It yields the protein CASSLLAGLNTGELFF.

V usage is TRBV12-3 or TRBV12-4 and J usage is TRBJ1-3; D is uncertain. With 3 bases removed from V and 2 bases from J, the gap between germline ends came to 20 bases. The CDR3 spans 18 residues. Here the CDR3 DNA reads TGTGCCAGCAGTTTTTTTCTAGGGTACAGAGAAGCTGGAAACACCATATATTTT. Residues: CASSFFLGYREAGNTIYF.

The chain recombines TRBV6-2 or TRBV6-3 with TRBJ2-1, with D hard to call. V was cut by 2 bases and J by 0 bases, with 8 bases left in between. CDR3 length equals 15 residues. Per the germline V gene, CDR1 is MNHEY and CDR2 is SVGEGT. The CDR3 protein is CASSYGSSSYNEQFF. The CDR3 nucleotides are TGTGCCAGCAGTTACGGCTCAAGCTCCTACAATGAGCAGTTCTTC.

The chain joins TRBV29-1 to TRBJ2-1, with 9 bases lining up with TRBD2. Trimming cost V 2 bases and J 7 bases; bases outside gene matches: 9. The CDR3 is made up of 15 amino acids. Per germline, CDR1 SQVTM and CDR2 ANQGSEA. The CDR3 loop reads CSVERASGIGNEQFF. CDR3 DNA sequence: TGCAGCGTTGAAAGGGCTAGCGGGATAGGTAATGAGCAGTTCTTC.

The chain employs TRBV7-2 and TRBJ1-5; 9 nucleotides match TRBD1. The CDR3 is 15 amino acids. V lost 4 bases, J lost 6 bases, and 7 bases stayed unmatched. Germline V gene lookup returns CDR1 SGHTA and CDR2 FQGNSA. CDR3 sequence (DNA): TGTGCCAGCAGCTACACAGGGGGCTTTAGTCAGCCCCAGCATTTT. Its translation: CASSYTGGFSQPQHF.

This chain joins TRBV7-2 and TRBJ1-2; 9 bases line up with TRBD1. The CDR3 runs 14 residues. Trimming took 5 bases from V and 6 from J; bases not matched to a gene: 7. Germline-derived CDR1 and CDR2 are SGHTA and FQGNSA. The CDR3: CASSPGQGQHGYTF. For the CDR3, the DNA is TGTGCCAGCAGCCCGGGACAGGGCCAACATGGCTACACCTTC.